This T cell receptor beta chain was observed in a study of neurological immune-mediated disorders. This clonotype was detected many times. What it binds is not known. Study-level findings and limits: Private repertoires in all groups were suggested by the finding that expanded clones across subjects shared no CDR3 amino acid sequences.

The V and J ends lost 0 bases and 2 bases respectively, with 10 bases between them. The CDR3 length is 15 residues. Per the germline V gene, CDR1 is MNHEY and CDR2 is SMNVEV (reference sequence). One entry per CDR3 protein, called by TCRdb with MiXCR from the 5' RACE reads. This table holds some 22,000 distinct CDR3 sequences, 13% found once. Regarding time point: technical triplicate 1. The sequenced sample was CD4+ T cells from blood. This chain links TRBV27 with TRBJ2-5; D is uncertain. The sequence derives from a female donor with HTLV-1-associated myelopathy (HAM/TSP). The CDR3 region has the DNA TGTGCCAGCAGTTTATCGGGAATACCTCAAGAGACCCAGTACTTC. Encoded protein: CASSLSGIPQETQYF.